This is a list of T cell receptor beta chains from one sample in a study of blood T cell repertoires in COVID-19. Only in-frame clones appear in the TCRdb table, and some are missing; sequencing was by immunoSEQ multiplex PCR. The sample records roughly 240,000 clones, around nine tenths being singletons. The specimen was peripheral blood. These receptors were obtained from a woman in her sixties who had recovered from COVID-19. Both conserved end residues are part of each CDR3. D genes are given only for firm matches. Part of the rows lack a size; the others show once, few, many or a class for expanded clones.

size | J | V | D | DNA | CDR3
NA | TRBJ1-3 | TRBV11-3 | NA | TGTGCCAGCAGCACGGGACATCTCTCTGGAAACACCATATATTTT | CASSTGHLSGNTIYF
NA | TRBJ2-2 | TRBV18 | NA | TGTGCCAGCCCTATGAACACCGGGGAGCTGTTTTTT | CASPMNTGELFF
NA | TRBJ2-3 | TRBV5-1 | TRBD2 | TGCGCCAGCAGCTCGGGACTAGCGGGGGGCCGAACAGATACGCAGTATTTT | CASSSGLAGGRTDTQYF
NA | TRBJ1-5 | TRBV9 | TRBD1 | TGTGCCAGCAGCATGGGACAGGGAGATCAGCCCCAGCATTTT | CASSMGQGDQPQHF
NA | TRBJ2-7 | TRBV5-6 | NA | TGTGCCAGCAGCTTGTCCCCACGGGGAAGCGAGCAGTACTTC | CASSLSPRGSEQYF
NA | TRBJ2-5 | TRBV4-2 | TRBD2 | TGTGCCAGCAGCCAAGTAGGGACTAGCGGGGTAGGGTCCCAAGAGACCCAGTACTTC | CASSQVGTSGVGSQETQYF
NA | TRBJ1-1 | TRBV19 | NA | TGTGCCAGTCATCTCGGACAGCTGAACACTGAAGCTTTCTTT | CASHLGQLNTEAFF
NA | TRBJ2-1 | TRBV7-3 | NA | TGTGCCAGCAGCTTAAATAGCGGAGGGGTTAGTGAGCAGTTCTTC | CASSLNSGGVSEQFF
NA | TRBJ1-5 | TRBV10-3 | NA | TGTGCCATCACTACGGGACAATATAGCAATCAGCCCCAGCATTTT | CAITTGQYSNQPQHF
NA | TRBJ2-3 | TRBV5-1 | TRBD1 | TGCGCCAGCAGCCCCCTTTTACAGGGGGTAGTGACAGATACGCAGTATTTT | CASSPLLQGVVTDTQYF
NA | TRBJ1-1 | TRBV7-3 | NA | TGTGCCAGCAGCTTAAACGGCGGCTACACTGAAGCTTTCTTT | CASSLNGGYTEAFF
NA | TRBJ1-5 | TRBV19 | NA | TGTGCCAGTACCTTGGGCAGGGTTTATCAGCCCCAGCATTTT | CASTLGRVYQPQHF
NA | TRBJ1-3 | TRBV28 | NA | TGTGCCAGCAGGCCTAGTAGGGGTCCCGAGGTTGGAAACACCATATATTTT | CASRPSRGPEVGNTIYF
NA | TRBJ1-6 | TRBV19 | NA | TGTGCCAGTACGTGGGCCGTTAATTCACCCCTCCACTTT | CASTWAVNSPLHF
few | TRBJ2-1 | TRBV7-3 | NA | TGTGCCAGCAGCGACAACAATGAGCAGTTCTTC | CASSDNNEQFF
NA | TRBJ1-2 | TRBV6-5 | TRBD1 | TGTGCCAGCAGAGATTTCGGGACAGGGTACGGCTACACCTTC | CASRDFGTGYGYTF
once | TRBJ2-1 | TRBV19 | NA | TGTGCCAGTAGTATATCGCTGAGCTCCTACAATGAGCAGTTCTTC | CASSISLSSYNEQFF
NA | TRBJ2-7 | TRBV28 | NA | TGTGCCAGCAGTTTCCTCGGGGGACGGCGGGCAGAGCAGTACTTC | CASSFLGGRRAEQYF
NA | TRBJ1-5 | TRBV3-1/TRBV3-2 | TRBD1 | TGTGCCAGCAGCCTGACAGGGGACAGCCAGCCCCAGCATTTT | CASSLTGDSQPQHF
NA | TRBJ2-3 | TRBV3-1/TRBV3-2 | TRBD1 | TGTGCCAGCAGCCAAGGAGGGGGCGCAGATACGCAGTATTTT | CASSQGGGADTQYF
NA | TRBJ1-5 | TRBV19 | TRBD1 | TGTGCCAGTAGTATAGCCGGGACAGGGAGCAATCAGCCCCAGCATTTT | CASSIAGTGSNQPQHF
once | TRBJ2-7 | TRBV24-1 | NA | TGTGCCACCAGTGATCCCCTCGCGGATGTTCACGAGCAGTACTTC | CATSDPLADVHEQYF
few | TRBJ2-7 | TRBV19 | NA | TGTGCCAGTAGTATCGGCAGGGCAAACTACGAGCAGTACTTC | CASSIGRANYEQYF
NA | TRBJ2-5 | TRBV6-5 | TRBD2 | TGTGCCGCCGCCCCGGGACTAGCGGGGAAAGCCCAGTACTTC | CAAAPGLAGKAQYF
NA | TRBJ1-5 | TRBV27 | TRBD1 | TGTGCCAGCACCGCCGGGACAGGGGGCAATCAGCCCCAGCATTTT | CASTAGTGGNQPQHF
NA | TRBJ1-3 | TRBV11-2 | NA | TGTGCCAGCAGCTTATTGTACTCTGGAAACACCATATATTTT | CASSLLYSGNTIYF
NA | TRBJ2-3 | TRBV7-2 | TRBD1 | TGTGCCAGCACCCCAGGACAGGGTACAGATACGCAGTATTTT | CASTPGQGTDTQYF
NA | TRBJ2-3 | TRBV18 | NA | TGTGCCAGCTCCCCCACCACGGGGGGCACAGATACGCAGTATTTT | CASSPTTGGTDTQYF
NA | TRBJ1-5 | TRBV30 | TRBD1 | TGTGCCTGGAATTCAAGGGACAGGGGGTACGGCCAGCCCCAGCATTTT | CAWNSRDRGYGQPQHF
NA | TRBJ1-5 | TRBV5-1 | NA | TGCGCCAGCAGTAACCGAACAGGGAATGGGCCCCAGCATTTT | CASSNRTGNGPQHF
NA | TRBJ2-3 | TRBV10-3 | TRBD2 | TGTGCCATCAGTGCACGGGGGGCAGATACGCAGTATTTT | CAISARGADTQYF
NA | TRBJ1-5 | TRBV3-1/TRBV3-2 | NA | TGTGCCAGCAGCCAAGGACAGGGCAATCAGCCCCAGCATTTT | CASSQGQGNQPQHF
NA | TRBJ1-1 | TRBV25-1 | NA | TGTGCCAGCTCGGGAATGGTGAACACTGAAGCTTTCTTT | CASSGMVNTEAFF
NA | TRBJ1-2 | TRBV3-1/TRBV3-2 | TRBD1 | TGTGCCAGCAGCCCCTACCGGGACAGGGGGAATGGCTACACCTTC | CASSPYRDRGNGYTF
NA | TRBJ2-7 | TRBV6-5 | TRBD1 | TGTGCCAGCAGCCGACGGGACAGCCTTACCGAGCAGTACTTC | CASSRRDSLTEQYF
NA | TRBJ2-7 | TRBV13 | NA | TGTGCCAGCAGCGGCGGCGACAGGAGGTCCTACGAGCAGTACTTC | CASSGGDRRSYEQYF
NA | TRBJ2-7 | TRBV5-8 | TRBD1 | TGTGCCAGCCGCCTCGACAGGGTAGACGAGCAGTACTTC | CASRLDRVDEQYF
NA | TRBJ2-5 | TRBV5-5 | TRBD2 | TGTGCCAGCAGCTTGTCTAGGAGCGGGGGGGAACAAGAGACCCAGTACTTC | CASSLSRSGGEQETQYF
NA | TRBJ2-3 | TRBV7-9 | TRBD2 | TGTGCCAGCAGCTCGGGGGGTAGGCAGTATTTT | CASSSGGRQYF
NA | TRBJ2-5 | TRBV5-4 | TRBD2 | TGTGCCAGCAGCCCGGGGGGGGGTCAAGAGACCCAGTACTTC | CASSPGGGQETQYF
NA | TRBJ2-6 | TRBV27 | NA | TGTGCCAGCAGTCACGCGTTCTCTGGGGCCAACGTCCTGACTTTC | CASSHAFSGANVLTF
NA | TRBJ2-1 | TRBV7-3 | NA | TGTGCCAGCAGCTTATTCCCCGCCGGGGGCAATGAGCAGTTCTTC | CASSLFPAGGNEQFF
NA | TRBJ1-2 | TRBV12-3/TRBV12-4 | NA | TGTGCCAGCAGTCGGGGGGGGTATGGCTACACCTTC | CASSRGGYGYTF
NA | TRBJ2-7 | TRBV25-1 | NA | TGTGCCAGCACTCCTTCTGGGGGGGCTGGGTCCTACGAGCAGTACTTC | CASTPSGGAGSYEQYF
NA | TRBJ1-2 | TRBV3-1/TRBV3-2 | TRBD1 | TGTGCCAGCAGCCACCGGAGAGGACAGGGTACTGGCTACACCTTC | CASSHRRGQGTGYTF
NA | TRBJ2-1 | TRBV19 | TRBD2 | TGTGCCAGCGTAGCGGGGACGTACAATGAGCAGTTCTTC | CASVAGTYNEQFF
NA | TRBJ1-1 | TRBV6-1 | NA | TGTGCCAGCAGTGAGGGTTCAGCGGGGAACACTGAAGCTTTCTTT | CASSEGSAGNTEAFF
NA | TRBJ1-1 | TRBV28 | TRBD1 | TGTGCCAGCAGGAAGGACAGGGCTTTGTATACTGAAGCTTTCTTT | CASRKDRALYTEAFF
NA | TRBJ2-3 | TRBV10-3 | TRBD1 | TGTGCCATCAAAAGGGGGCTGGGCACAGATACGCAGTATTTT | CAIKRGLGTDTQYF
NA | TRBJ2-3 | TRBV18 | NA | TGTGCCAGCTCCTGGACACCTACAGATACGCAGTATTTT | CASSWTPTDTQYF
NA | TRBJ1-2 | TRBV7-6 | TRBD1 | TGTGCCAGCAGCCCCGGGACAGGTCGGACTAACTATGGCTACACCTTC | CASSPGTGRTNYGYTF
NA | TRBJ2-7 | TRBV5-1 | NA | TGCGCCAGCAGCTTGGGGACAGCTAGGGAGCAGTACTTC | CASSLGTAREQYF
NA | TRBJ2-2 | TRBV7-2 | TRBD2 | TGTGCCAGCAGCTCCGCGGGAGGCACCGGGGAGCTGTTTTTT | CASSSAGGTGELFF
NA | TRBJ2-4 | TRBV19 | TRBD1 | TGTGCCAGTAGTGACAAGACAGGGTTCCTTCAGTACTTC | CASSDKTGFLQYF
NA | TRBJ1-5 | TRBV28 | TRBD1 | TGTGCCAGCAGTAGACAGGGAGAAGGTCAGCCCCAGCATTTT | CASSRQGEGQPQHF
NA | TRBJ1-1 | TRBV6-5 | NA | TGTGCCAGCAGTTACTCCGGGACTTACACTGAAGCTTTCTTT | CASSYSGTYTEAFF
NA | TRBJ2-3 | TRBV5-5 | NA | TGTGCCAGCAGCTTGGTCGGGACAACAGATACGCAGTATTTT | CASSLVGTTDTQYF
NA | TRBJ2-2 | TRBV5-1 | TRBD1 | TGCGCCAGCAGCTTGGGACAGGGGGCCGGGGAGCTGTTTTTT | CASSLGQGAGELFF
few | TRBJ2-7 | TRBV28 | TRBD1 | TGTGCCAGCAGGGGACAGGGGGCCCCTTGGGAGCAGTACTTC | CASRGQGAPWEQYF
NA | TRBJ2-1 | TRBV3-1/TRBV3-2 | TRBD2 | TGTGCCAGCAGCCAAGGGACTAGCGGGACCTACGGTTTCTTC | CASSQGTSGTYGFF